In its sample, the clone carrying this T cell receptor (beta chain) was seen once. Authors' analysis steps: Reference gene primer amplification in the assay estimated nucleated cell counts. Using immunoSEQ multiplex PCR, the repertoire was profiled, and TCRdb retains in-frame clones only, with some absent. V, J and clone size were drawn from that table, and D and trimming were deduced from the DNA. The repertoire holds tens of thousands of clones, with roughly 86% as singletons. This specimen belongs to a study of blood T cell repertoires in COVID-19. Study in general: Acute-phase and convalescent COVID-19 samples originated in the United States, Italy and Spain. PBMCs, B-cell-depleted T cells, or T cells provided the cDNA or gDNA that made up the material.

Trimming took 6 bases from V and 4 from J, leaving 15 bases between them. Germline V CDR1 and CDR2: SGDLS, YYNGEE. The CDR3 runs to 14 residues. This chain joins TRBV9 and TRBJ2-3; D is possibly TRBD1 (6 bases). The sequenced sample consisted of peripheral blood. The receptor comes from a woman aged 55-70 years with acute or convalescent COVID-19. For the CDR3, the DNA is TGTGCCAGCACCTCTAGGGGGAGTTCAGATACGCAGTATTTT. Encoded protein: CASTSRGSSDTQYF.